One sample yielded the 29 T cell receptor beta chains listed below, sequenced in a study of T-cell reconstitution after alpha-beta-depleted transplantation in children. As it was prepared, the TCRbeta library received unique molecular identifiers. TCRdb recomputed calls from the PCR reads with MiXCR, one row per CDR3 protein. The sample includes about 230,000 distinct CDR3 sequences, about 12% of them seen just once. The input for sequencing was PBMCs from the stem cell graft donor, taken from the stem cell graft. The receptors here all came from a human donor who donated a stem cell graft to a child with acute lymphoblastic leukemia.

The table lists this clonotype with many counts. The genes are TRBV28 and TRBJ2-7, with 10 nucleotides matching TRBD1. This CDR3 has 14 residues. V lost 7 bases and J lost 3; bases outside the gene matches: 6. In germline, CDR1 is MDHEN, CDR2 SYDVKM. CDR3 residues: CASTSGTGVYEQYF. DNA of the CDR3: TGTGCCAGCACCTCCGGGACAGGGGTCTACGAGCAGTACTTC.

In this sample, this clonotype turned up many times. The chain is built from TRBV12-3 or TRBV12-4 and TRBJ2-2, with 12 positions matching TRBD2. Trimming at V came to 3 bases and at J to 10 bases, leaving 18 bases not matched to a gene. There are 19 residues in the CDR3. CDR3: CASSFELTSGSRPPPELFF. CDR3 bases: TGTGCCAGCAGTTTCGAACTGACTAGCGGGAGCCGCCCCCCCCCGGAGCTGTTTTTT.

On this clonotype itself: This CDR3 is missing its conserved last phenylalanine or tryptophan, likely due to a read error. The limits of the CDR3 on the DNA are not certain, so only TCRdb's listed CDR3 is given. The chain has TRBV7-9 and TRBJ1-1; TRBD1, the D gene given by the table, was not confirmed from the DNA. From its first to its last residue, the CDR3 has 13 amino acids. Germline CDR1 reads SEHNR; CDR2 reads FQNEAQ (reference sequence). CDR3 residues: CASSLNGATNPLL.

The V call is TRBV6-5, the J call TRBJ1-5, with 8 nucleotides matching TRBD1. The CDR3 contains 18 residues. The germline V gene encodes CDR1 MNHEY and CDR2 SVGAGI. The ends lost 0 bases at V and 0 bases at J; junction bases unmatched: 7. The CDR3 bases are TGTGCCAGCAGTTACTCGTCCAGGGGGCAGTATAGCAATCAGCCCCAGCATTTT. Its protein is CASSYSSRGQYSNQPQHF.

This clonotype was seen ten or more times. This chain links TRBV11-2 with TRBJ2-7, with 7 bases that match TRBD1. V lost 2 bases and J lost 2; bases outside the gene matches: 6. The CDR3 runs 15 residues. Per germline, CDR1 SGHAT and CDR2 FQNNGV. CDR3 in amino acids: CASSLWTGQTYEQYF. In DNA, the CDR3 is TGTGCCAGCAGCTTATGGACGGGACAGACCTACGAGCAGTACTTC.

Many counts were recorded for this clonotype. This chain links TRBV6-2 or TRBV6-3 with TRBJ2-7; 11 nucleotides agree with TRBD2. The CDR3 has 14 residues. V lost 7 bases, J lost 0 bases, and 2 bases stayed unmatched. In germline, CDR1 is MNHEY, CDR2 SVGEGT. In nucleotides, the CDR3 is TGTGCCAGCAACCTAGCGGGAGGCTCCTACGAGCAGTACTTC. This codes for CASNLAGGSYEQYF.

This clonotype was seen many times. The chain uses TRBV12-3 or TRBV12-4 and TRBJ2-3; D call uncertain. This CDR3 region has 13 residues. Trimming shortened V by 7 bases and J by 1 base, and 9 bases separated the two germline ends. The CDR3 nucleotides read TGTGCCAGCACCCAGGTCGGCACAGATACGCAGTATTTT. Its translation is CASTQVGTDTQYF.

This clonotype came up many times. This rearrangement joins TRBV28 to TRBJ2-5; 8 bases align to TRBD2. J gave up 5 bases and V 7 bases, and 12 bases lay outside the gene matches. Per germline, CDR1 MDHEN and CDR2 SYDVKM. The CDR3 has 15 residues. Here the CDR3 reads CASTYPSGSGETQYF. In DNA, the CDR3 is TGTGCCAGCACATATCCCAGCGGGAGCGGGGAGACCCAGTACTTC. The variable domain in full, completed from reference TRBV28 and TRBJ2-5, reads DVKVTQSSRYLVKRTGEKVFLECVQDMDHENMFWYRQDPGLGLRLIYFSYDVKMKEKGDIPEGYSVSREKKERFSLILESASTNQTSMYLCASTYPSGSGETQYFGPGTRLLVL.

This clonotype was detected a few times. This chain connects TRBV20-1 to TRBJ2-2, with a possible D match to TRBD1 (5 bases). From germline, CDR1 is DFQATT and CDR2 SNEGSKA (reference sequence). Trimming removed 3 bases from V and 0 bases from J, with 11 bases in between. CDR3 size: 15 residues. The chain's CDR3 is CSAREQVPNTGELFF. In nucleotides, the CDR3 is TGCAGTGCTAGGGAACAGGTTCCGAACACCGGGGAGCTGTTTTTT.

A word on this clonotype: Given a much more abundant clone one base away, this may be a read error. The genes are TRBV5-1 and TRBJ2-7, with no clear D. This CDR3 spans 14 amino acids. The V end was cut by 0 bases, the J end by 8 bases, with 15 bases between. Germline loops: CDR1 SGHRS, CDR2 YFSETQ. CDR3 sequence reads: CASSLALSGDQQYF. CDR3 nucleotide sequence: TGCGCCAGCAGCTTGGCCTTATCGGGTGACCAGCAGTACTTC.

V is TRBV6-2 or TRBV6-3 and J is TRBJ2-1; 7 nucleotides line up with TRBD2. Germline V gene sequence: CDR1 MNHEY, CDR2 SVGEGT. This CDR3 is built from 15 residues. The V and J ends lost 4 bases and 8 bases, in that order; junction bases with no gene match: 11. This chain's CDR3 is CASSLVGGPGDEQFF. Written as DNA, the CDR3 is TGTGCCAGCAGTTTGGTGGGAGGGCCAGGCGATGAGCAGTTCTTC.

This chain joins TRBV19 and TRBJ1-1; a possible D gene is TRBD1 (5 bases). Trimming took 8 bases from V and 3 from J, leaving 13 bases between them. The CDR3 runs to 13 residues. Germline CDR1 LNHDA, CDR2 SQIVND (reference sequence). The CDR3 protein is CASGAGTHTEAFF. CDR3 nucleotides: TGTGCCAGTGGGGCCGGAACCCACACTGAAGCTTTCTTT.

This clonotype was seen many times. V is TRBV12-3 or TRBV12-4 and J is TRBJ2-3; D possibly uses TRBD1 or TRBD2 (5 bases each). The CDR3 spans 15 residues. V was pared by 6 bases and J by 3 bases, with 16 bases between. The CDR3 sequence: CASSDGTAITDTQYF. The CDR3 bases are TGTGCCAGCAGCGACGGGACCGCGATAACAGATACGCAGTATTTT.

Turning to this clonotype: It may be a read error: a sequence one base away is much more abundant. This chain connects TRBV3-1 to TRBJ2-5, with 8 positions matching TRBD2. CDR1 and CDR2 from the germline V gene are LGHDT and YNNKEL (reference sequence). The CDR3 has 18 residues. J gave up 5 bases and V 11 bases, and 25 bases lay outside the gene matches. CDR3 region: CASTKDPIGREGRETQYF. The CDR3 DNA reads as TGTGCCTCCACCAAAGACCCGATAGGCCGGGAGGGCCGTGAGACCCAGTACTTC.

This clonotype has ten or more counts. The CDR3 sequence: CSAREETNSNQPQHF. The CDR3 bases are TGCAGTGCTAGAGAGGAGACGAATAGCAATCAGCCCCAGCATTTT. This chain links TRBV20-1 with TRBJ1-5, with unresolved D. Looked up from germline, CDR1 is DFQATT and CDR2 is SNEGSKA (reference sequence). Trimming left V 0 bases short and J 0 bases short, with 9 bases between. CDR3 size: 15 residues.

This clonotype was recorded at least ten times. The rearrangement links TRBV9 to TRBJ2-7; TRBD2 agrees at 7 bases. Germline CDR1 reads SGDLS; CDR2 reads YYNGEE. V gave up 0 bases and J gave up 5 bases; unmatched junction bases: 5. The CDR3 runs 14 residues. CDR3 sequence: CASSVDGRGDEQYF. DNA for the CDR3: TGTGCCAGCAGCGTAGATGGGAGGGGAGACGAGCAGTACTTC.

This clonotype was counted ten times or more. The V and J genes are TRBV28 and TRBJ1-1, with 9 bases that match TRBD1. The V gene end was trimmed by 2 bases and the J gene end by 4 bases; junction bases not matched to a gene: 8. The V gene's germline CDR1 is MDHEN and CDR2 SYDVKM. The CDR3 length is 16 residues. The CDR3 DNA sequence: TGTGCCAGCAGTTTAGGGACAGGGTTGGCTCCCACTGAAGCTTTCTTT. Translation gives CASSLGTGLAPTEAFF.

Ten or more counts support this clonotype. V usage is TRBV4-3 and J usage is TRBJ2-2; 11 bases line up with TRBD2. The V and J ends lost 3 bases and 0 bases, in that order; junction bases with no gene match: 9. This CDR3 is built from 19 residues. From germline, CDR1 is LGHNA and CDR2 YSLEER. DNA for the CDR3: TGCGCCAGCAGCCATTACGGAACTAGCGGGGGTTCGAACACCGGGGAGCTGTTTTTT. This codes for CASSHYGTSGGSNTGELFF.

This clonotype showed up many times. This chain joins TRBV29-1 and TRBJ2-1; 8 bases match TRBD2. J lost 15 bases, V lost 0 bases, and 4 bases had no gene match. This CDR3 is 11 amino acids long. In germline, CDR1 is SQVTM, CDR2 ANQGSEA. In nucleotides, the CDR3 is TGCAGCGTTGAAGAAGGGACTAGGGGGTTCTTC. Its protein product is CSVEEGTRGFF.

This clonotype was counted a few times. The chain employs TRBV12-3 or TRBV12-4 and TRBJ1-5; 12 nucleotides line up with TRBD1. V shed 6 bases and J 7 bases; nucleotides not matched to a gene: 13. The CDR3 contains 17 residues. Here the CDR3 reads CASSQTPGTGGWQPQHF. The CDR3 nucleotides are TGTGCCAGCAGCCAGACCCCCGGGACAGGGGGCTGGCAGCCCCAGCATTTT.

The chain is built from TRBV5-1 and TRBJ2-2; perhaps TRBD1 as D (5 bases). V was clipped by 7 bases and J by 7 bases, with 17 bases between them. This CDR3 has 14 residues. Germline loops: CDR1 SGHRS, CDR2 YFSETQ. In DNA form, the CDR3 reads TGCGCCAGCGGGGCTGGTTCTGGTCTCGGGGAGCTGTTTTTT. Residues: CASGAGSGLGELFF. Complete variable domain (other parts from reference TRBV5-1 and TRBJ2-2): KAGVTQTPRYLIKTRGQQVTLSCSPISGHRSVSWYQQTPGQGLQFLFEYFSETQRNKGNFPGRFSGRQFSNSRSEMNVSTLELGDSALYLCASGAGSGLGELFFGEGSRLTVL.

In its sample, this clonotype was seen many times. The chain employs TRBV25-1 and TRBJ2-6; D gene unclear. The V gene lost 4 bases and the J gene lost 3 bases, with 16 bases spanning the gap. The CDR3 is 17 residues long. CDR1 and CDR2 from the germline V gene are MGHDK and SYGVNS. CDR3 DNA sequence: TGTGCCAGCAGTGCATCGACCGGTGGTTTTGGGGCCAACGTCCTGACTTTC. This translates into CASSASTGGFGANVLTF.

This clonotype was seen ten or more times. The CDR3: CASSPQGIGSPLHF. The CDR3 DNA reads as TGTGCCAGCAGCCCTCAGGGAATCGGATCACCCCTCCACTTT. V and J are TRBV5-6 and TRBJ1-6; D perhaps matches TRBD1 (5 bases). Between the trimmed V and J ends, which lost 4 bases and 10 bases, there was a span of 15 bases. Germline values: CDR1 SGHDT, CDR2 YYEEEE. This CDR3 comprises 14 residues. The full variable domain, in which reference TRBV5-6 and TRBJ1-6 provide the parts outside the CDR3, is DAGVTQSPTHLIKTRGQQVTLRCSPKSGHDTVSWYQQALGQGPQFIFQYYEEEERQRGNFPDRFSGHQFPNYSSELNVNALLLGDSALYLCASSPQGIGSPLHFGNGTRLTVT.

The CDR3 region is CASSPSRVQPQHF. In DNA, the CDR3 is TGTGCCAGTAGTCCATCGCGGGTACAGCCCCAGCATTTT. The gene calls are TRBV19 and TRBJ1-5; D unclear. CDR3 length equals 13 residues. Trimming pared 5 bases from V and 7 bases from J, leaving 12 bases between. CDR1 and CDR2 (germline): LNHDA, SQIVND (reference sequence).

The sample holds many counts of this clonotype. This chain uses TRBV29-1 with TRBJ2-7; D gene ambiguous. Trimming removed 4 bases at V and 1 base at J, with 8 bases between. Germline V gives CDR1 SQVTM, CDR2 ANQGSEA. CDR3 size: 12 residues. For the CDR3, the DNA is TGCAGCGTTGTAAGAGGATCCTACGAGCAGTACTTC. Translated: CSVVRGSYEQYF.

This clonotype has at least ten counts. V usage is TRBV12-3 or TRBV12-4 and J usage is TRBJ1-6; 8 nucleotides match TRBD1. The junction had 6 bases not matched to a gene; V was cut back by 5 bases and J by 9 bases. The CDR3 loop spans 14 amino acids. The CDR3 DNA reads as TGTGCCAGCAGTCCGGGACAGGTGATTTCACCCCTCCACTTT. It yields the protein CASSPGQVISPLHF.

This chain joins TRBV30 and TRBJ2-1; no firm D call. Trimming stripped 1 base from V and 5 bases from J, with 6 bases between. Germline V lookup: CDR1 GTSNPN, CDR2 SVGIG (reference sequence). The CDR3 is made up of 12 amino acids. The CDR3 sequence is CAWSGINNEQFF. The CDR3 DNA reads TGTGCCTGGAGTGGTATTAACAATGAGCAGTTCTTC. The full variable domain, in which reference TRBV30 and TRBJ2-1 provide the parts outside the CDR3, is SQTIHQWPATLVQPVGSPLSLECTVEGTSNPNLYWYRQAAGRGLQLLFYSVGIGQISSEVPQNLSASRPQDRQFILSSKKLLLSDSGFYLCAWSGINNEQFFGPGTRLTVL.

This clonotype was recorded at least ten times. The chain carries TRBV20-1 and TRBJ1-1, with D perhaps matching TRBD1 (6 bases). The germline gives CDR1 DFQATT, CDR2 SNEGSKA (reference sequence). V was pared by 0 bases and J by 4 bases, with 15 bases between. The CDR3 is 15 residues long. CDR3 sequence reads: CSARDGGRGVTEAFF. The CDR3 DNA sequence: TGCAGTGCTAGAGATGGTGGAAGGGGGGTCACTGAAGCTTTCTTT.

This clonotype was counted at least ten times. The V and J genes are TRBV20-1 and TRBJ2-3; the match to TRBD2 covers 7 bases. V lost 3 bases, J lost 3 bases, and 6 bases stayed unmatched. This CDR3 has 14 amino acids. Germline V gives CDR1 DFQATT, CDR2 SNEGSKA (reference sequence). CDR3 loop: CSASLQRETDTQYF. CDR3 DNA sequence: TGCAGTGCTAGCTTGCAGCGGGAAACAGATACGCAGTATTTT.